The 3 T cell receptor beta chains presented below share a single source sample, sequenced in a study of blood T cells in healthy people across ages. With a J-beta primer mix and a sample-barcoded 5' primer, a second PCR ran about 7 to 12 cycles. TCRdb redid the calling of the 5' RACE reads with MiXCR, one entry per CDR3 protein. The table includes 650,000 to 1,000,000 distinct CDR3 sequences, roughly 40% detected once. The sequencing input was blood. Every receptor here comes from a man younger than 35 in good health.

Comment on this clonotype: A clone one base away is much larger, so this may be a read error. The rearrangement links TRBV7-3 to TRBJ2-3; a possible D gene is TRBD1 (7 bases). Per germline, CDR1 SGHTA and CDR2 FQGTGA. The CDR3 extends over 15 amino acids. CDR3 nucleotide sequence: TGTGCCAGCAGCTTAATGACAGGGAGGTCAGAGACGCAGTATTTT. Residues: CASSLMTGRSETQYF.

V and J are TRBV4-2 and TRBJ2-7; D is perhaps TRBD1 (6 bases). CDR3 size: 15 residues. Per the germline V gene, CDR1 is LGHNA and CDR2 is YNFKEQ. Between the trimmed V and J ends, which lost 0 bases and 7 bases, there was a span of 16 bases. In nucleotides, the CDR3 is TGTGCCAGCAGCCAAGATAGGGGACACGGGAATGAGCAGTACTTC. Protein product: CASSQDRGHGNEQYF.

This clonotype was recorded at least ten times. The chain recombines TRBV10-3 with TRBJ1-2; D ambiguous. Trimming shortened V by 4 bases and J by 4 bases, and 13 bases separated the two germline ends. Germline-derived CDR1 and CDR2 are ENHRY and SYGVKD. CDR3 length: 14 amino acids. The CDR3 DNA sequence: TGTGCCATCAGTGCCGGGGTAGGGAGCTATGGCTACACCTTC. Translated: CAISAGVGSYGYTF.